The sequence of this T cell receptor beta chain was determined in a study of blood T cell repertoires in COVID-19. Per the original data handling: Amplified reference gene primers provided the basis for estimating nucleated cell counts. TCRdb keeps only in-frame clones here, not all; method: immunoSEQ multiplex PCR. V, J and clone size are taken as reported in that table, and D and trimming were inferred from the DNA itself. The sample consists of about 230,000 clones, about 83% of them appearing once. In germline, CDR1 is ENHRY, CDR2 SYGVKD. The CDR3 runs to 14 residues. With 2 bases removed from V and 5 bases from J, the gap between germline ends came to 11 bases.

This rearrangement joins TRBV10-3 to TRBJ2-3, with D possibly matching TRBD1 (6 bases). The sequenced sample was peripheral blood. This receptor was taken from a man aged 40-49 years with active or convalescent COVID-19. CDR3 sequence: CAISEGGHRDTQYF. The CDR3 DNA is TGTGCCATCAGTGAGGGGGGACACAGAGATACGCAGTATTTT.